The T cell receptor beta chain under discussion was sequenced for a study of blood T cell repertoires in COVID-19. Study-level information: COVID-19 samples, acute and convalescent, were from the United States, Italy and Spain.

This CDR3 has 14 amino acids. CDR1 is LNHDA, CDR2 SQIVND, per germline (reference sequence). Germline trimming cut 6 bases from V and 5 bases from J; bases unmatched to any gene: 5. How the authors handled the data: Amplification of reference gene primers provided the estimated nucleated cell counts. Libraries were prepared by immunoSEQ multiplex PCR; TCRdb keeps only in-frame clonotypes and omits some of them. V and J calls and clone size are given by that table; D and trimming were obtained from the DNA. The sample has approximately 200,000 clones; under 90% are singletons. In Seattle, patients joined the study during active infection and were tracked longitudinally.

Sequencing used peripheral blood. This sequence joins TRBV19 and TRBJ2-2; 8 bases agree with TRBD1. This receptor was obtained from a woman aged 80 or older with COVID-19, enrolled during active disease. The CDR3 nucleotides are TGTGCCAGTAGAGGACAGGGAAGGACCGGGGAGCTGTTTTTT. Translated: CASRGQGRTGELFF.